Following are 28 T cell receptor beta chains from one sample sequenced in a study of blood T cell repertoires in COVID-19. Some clones are missing from TCRdb's copy, which holds only in-frame ones; the method was immunoSEQ multiplex PCR. This table holds 95,000 to 120,000 clones, about nine tenths found once. The specimen sequenced was peripheral blood. The source of these receptors is a woman aged 45-65 years with acute or convalescent COVID-19.

This clone came up once. This chain links TRBV5-4 with TRBJ2-7, with TRBD2 matching over 7 bases. Germline loops: CDR1 SGHNT, CDR2 YYREEE (reference sequence). This CDR3 is 11 amino acids long. Trimming cost V 3 bases and J 7 bases; bases outside gene matches: 1. CDR3 coding DNA: TGTGCCAGCAGCTGGGGGGGGGAGCAGTACTTC. Translating gives CASSWGGEQYF.

The chain has TRBV24-1 and TRBJ1-5; D may be TRBD1 (6 bases). This CDR3 is built from 14 residues. In germline, CDR1 is KGHDR, CDR2 SFDVKD. V lost 4 bases and J lost 4, with 10 bases in between. The CDR3 reads CATSEDRYNQPQHF. The CDR3, as DNA: TGTGCCACCAGTGAAGACAGGTATAATCAGCCCCAGCATTTT.

The chain has TRBV27 and TRBJ2-7; 8 bases agree with TRBD1. The ends lost 5 bases at V and 6 bases at J; junction bases unmatched: 15. The germline V gene has CDR1 MNHEY and CDR2 SMNVEV (reference sequence). The CDR3 extends over 16 amino acids. CDR3 sequence reads: CASSPSQGAWASEQYF. CDR3 DNA: TGTGCCAGCAGTCCGTCCCAGGGGGCATGGGCCTCCGAGCAGTACTTC.

This rearrangement joins TRBV12-3 or TRBV12-4 to TRBJ1-1, with unresolved D. V lost 6 bases and J 1 base, leaving 6 bases between the germline ends. The length of the CDR3 is 12 residues. The CDR3 DNA follows: TGTGCCAGCAGCCGAGAGAACACTGAAGCTTTCTTT. Protein: CASSRENTEAFF.

J is TRBJ2-1 and V is TRBV15; TRBD1 matches at 8 bases. This CDR3 region has 16 residues. Germline V gives CDR1 LNHNV, CDR2 YYDKDF (reference sequence). V gave up 4 bases and J gave up 4 bases; unmatched junction bases: 9. The CDR3 sequence: CATSTPTRDRYNEQFF. The CDR3 bases are TGTGCCACCAGCACTCCGACGAGGGACAGGTACAATGAGCAGTTCTTC.

V gene TRBV25-1 combines with J gene TRBJ2-7; 13 nucleotides match TRBD2. The length of the CDR3 is 15 residues. CDR1 and CDR2 (germline): MGHDK, SYGVNS. The V gene end was trimmed by 4 bases and the J gene end by 4 bases; junction bases not matched to a gene: 4. CDR3 DNA sequence: TGTGCCAGCAGTGGAGGGACTAGCGGGACTTACGAGCAGTACTTC. Protein sequence: CASSGGTSGTYEQYF.

Here the CDR3 DNA reads TGTGCCAGTAGTCTTACGGGGGGAAGAACTAACTATGGCTACACCTTC. It yields the protein CASSLTGGRTNYGYTF. The rearrangement joins TRBV19 to TRBJ1-2, with D perhaps TRBD1 (5 bases). Germline loops: CDR1 LNHDA, CDR2 SQIVND (reference sequence). V lost 5 bases to trimming and J lost 0 bases, with 16 bases between them. The CDR3 runs 16 residues.

The rearrangement joins TRBV7-9 to TRBJ2-7; unclear D gene. The CDR3 has 15 residues. The germline V and J ends were trimmed by 5 bases and 1 base, with 15 bases remaining between them. Germline CDR1 and CDR2: SEHNR and FQNEAQ (reference sequence). The CDR3 here is CASSLPTWQSYEQYF. The CDR3 DNA is TGTGCCAGCAGCCTCCCCACGTGGCAATCCTACGAGCAGTACTTC. The variable domain in full, completed from reference TRBV7-9 and TRBJ2-7, reads DTGVSQNPRHKITKRGQNVTFRCDPISEHNRLYWYRQTLGQGPEFLTYFQNEAQLEKSRLLSDRFSAERPKGSFSTLEIQRTEQGDSAMYLCASSLPTWQSYEQYFGPGTRLTVT.

V gene TRBV24-1 combines with J gene TRBJ2-5; 10 nucleotides align to TRBD2. The CDR3 spans 13 residues. Germline CDR1 reads KGHDR; CDR2 reads SFDVKD. The V and J ends lost 10 bases and 2 bases, in that order; junction bases with no gene match: 3. This CDR3 is CATGTSAQETQYF. CDR3 nucleotides: TGTGCCACGGGGACTAGCGCTCAAGAGACCCAGTACTTC.

V and J are TRBV3-1 (or the pseudogene TRBV3-2) and TRBJ1-2; 8 positions match TRBD1. The germline V gene encodes CDR1 LGHDT and CDR2 YNNKEL (reference sequence). Trimming at V came to 6 bases and at J to 8 bases, leaving 8 bases not matched to a gene. The CDR3 is 13 amino acids. The CDR3 region is CASRPDRGFGYTF. The CDR3 region has the DNA TGTGCCAGCAGGCCCGACAGGGGTTTCGGCTACACCTTC.

The chain recombines TRBV6-6 with TRBJ1-1, with D unclear. The CDR3 sequence is 13 residues long. V was clipped by 1 base and J by 3 bases, with 6 bases between them. The germline V gene encodes CDR1 MNHNY and CDR2 SVGAGI (reference sequence). The CDR3 nucleotides are TGTGCCAGCAGTTACTTCCGGGACACTGAAGCTTTCTTT. It codes for CASSYFRDTEAFF.

The DNA for the CDR3 is TGTGCCAGCAGCCAAGTTCAGGGGGACAGGGGGCGCGGGGAGCAGTACTTC. This encodes CASSQVQGDRGRGEQYF. This chain joins TRBV3-1 (or the pseudogene TRBV3-2) and TRBJ2-7, with 12 nucleotides matching TRBD1. This CDR3 spans 17 amino acids. After removal of 1 base from V and 7 bases from J, the junction contained 11 bases not matched to a gene. Germline assignment: CDR1 LGHDT and CDR2 YNNKEL (reference sequence).

CDR3 sequence reads: CASSLGTYNYGYTF. CDR3 nucleotides: TGTGCCAGCAGTCTCGGGACATACAACTATGGCTACACCTTC. This chain links TRBV28 with TRBJ1-2, with a possible D match to TRBD1 (6 bases). V dropped 5 bases and J dropped 2 bases, with 12 bases sitting between them. This CDR3 region has 14 residues. Germline CDR1 reads MDHEN; CDR2 reads SYDVKM.

V and J are TRBV27 and TRBJ2-3, with D perhaps matching TRBD1 (6 bases). Looked up from germline, CDR1 is MNHEY and CDR2 is SMNVEV (reference sequence). The CDR3 sequence is 17 residues long. V was pared by 1 base and J by 5 bases, with 19 bases between. CDR3 in DNA: TGTGCCAGCAGTTTATTGGGACAAACGGGTTTTGGAGATACGCAGTATTTT. Amino acids: CASSLLGQTGFGDTQYF.

As regards this clone: Other DNA sequences in the sample encode the same CDR3. The chain couples TRBV28 to TRBJ1-2; D gene unclear. V was cut by 3 bases and J by 5 bases, with 7 bases left in between. From germline, CDR1 is MDHEN and CDR2 SYDVKM. The CDR3 sequence is 12 residues long. This chain's CDR3 is CASSLSGYGYTF. CDR3 nucleotides: TGTGCCAGCAGTTTGAGCGGTTATGGCTACACCTTC.

Only one count was recorded for this clone. V and J are TRBV12-3 or TRBV12-4 and TRBJ1-2; the D gene is possibly TRBD1 (5 bases). With 5 bases removed from V and 10 bases from J, the gap between germline ends came to 14 bases. This CDR3 comprises 12 residues. The CDR3 reads CASSRHRTPYTF. For the CDR3, the DNA is TGTGCCAGCAGTCGACACAGGACCCCCTACACCTTC.

The CDR3 loop reads CASSPKRGNGNYGYTF. CDR3 in DNA: TGTGCCAGCTCGCCAAAGAGGGGGAACGGAAACTATGGCTACACCTTC. The rearrangement links TRBV18 to TRBJ1-2; TRBD1 might be the D (6 bases). V shed 6 bases and J shed 2 bases, with 19 bases lying between them. Germline lookup yields CDR1 KGHSH and CDR2 LQKENI. CDR3 length equals 16 residues. The full variable domain, with the rest looked up from reference TRBV18 and TRBJ1-2, is NAGVMQNPRHLVRRRGQEARLRCSPMKGHSHVYWYRQLPEEGLKFMVYLQKENIIDESGMPKERFSAEFPKEGPSILRIQQVVRGDSAAYFCASSPKRGNGNYGYTFGSGTRLTVV.

In DNA form, the CDR3 reads TGTGCCAGCAGTGGTTCTGGACAGGGTCGGGAGCCCCAGCATTTT. It yields the protein CASSGSGQGREPQHF. The chain links TRBV2 to TRBJ1-5; 8 bases map to TRBD1. CDR1 is SNHLY and CDR2 is FYNNEI in the germline V gene. This CDR3 contains 15 residues. J gave up 8 bases and V 4 bases, and 10 bases lay outside the gene matches.

J is TRBJ1-5 and V is TRBV5-1; D might be TRBD1 (6 bases). Per the germline V gene, CDR1 is SGHRS and CDR2 is YFSETQ. The CDR3 length is 16 residues. The germline V and J ends were trimmed by 4 bases and 0 bases, with 14 bases remaining between them. The CDR3 coding sequence is TGCGCCAGCAGCCTTAGGACAGTCTATAGCAATCAGCCCCAGCATTTT. Its protein is CASSLRTVYSNQPQHF. Drawing the rest from reference TRBV5-1 and TRBJ1-5, the complete variable domain is KAGVTQTPRYLIKTRGQQVTLSCSPISGHRSVSWYQQTPGQGLQFLFEYFSETQRNKGNFPGRFSGRQFSNSRSEMNVSTLELGDSALYLCASSLRTVYSNQPQHFGDGTRLSIL.

The chain links TRBV20-1 to TRBJ1-2; D remains unclear. The CDR3 is made up of 14 amino acids. CDR1 and CDR2 from the germline V gene are DFQATT and SNEGSKA (reference sequence). V was clipped by 3 bases and J by 2 bases, with 13 bases between them. The CDR3, as DNA: TGCAGTGCTAGTCGTGGATTGACAAACTATGGCTACACCTTC. Its translation: CSASRGLTNYGYTF.

The rearrangement uses TRBV7-9 and TRBJ2-7, with 7 bases lining up with TRBD2. Germline-derived CDR1 and CDR2 are SEHNR and FQNEAQ (reference sequence). Germline trimming cut 5 bases from V and 3 bases from J; bases unmatched to any gene: 10. This CDR3 is 15 amino acids long. The CDR3, as DNA: TGTGCCAGCAGCGCCCCTGGGGGGGGGATCTACGAGCAGTACTTC. Translation: CASSAPGGGIYEQYF.

V is TRBV18 and J is TRBJ2-1, with 7 bases aligning to TRBD2. CDR3 size: 16 residues. CDR1 is KGHSH and CDR2 is LQKENI in the germline V gene. V lost 1 base and J lost 5; bases outside the gene matches: 8. The CDR3, as DNA: TGTGCCAGCTCACCACGCGGGGGACTAACCGACAATGAGCAGTTCTTC. Translation: CASSPRGGLTDNEQFF.

This chain joins TRBV24-1 and TRBJ1-1; tentative D call: TRBD1 (5 bases). Trimming shortened V by 2 bases and J by 8 bases, and 17 bases separated the two germline ends. CDR1 is KGHDR and CDR2 is SFDVKD in the germline V gene. CDR3 length: 15 residues. As DNA, the CDR3 is TGTGCCACCAGTGATTCATCCGGGGGTCGGGGAGAAGCTTTCTTT. It codes for CATSDSSGGRGEAFF.

This clone was seen once. The V call is TRBV5-8, the J call TRBJ1-2; no reliable D call. CDR1 and CDR2 from the germline V gene are SGHTS and YDEGEE. This CDR3 has 13 residues. The V end was cut by 4 bases, the J end by 4 bases, with 11 bases between. As DNA, the CDR3 is TGTGCCAGCAGCCTAGACGGCGGCTATGGCTACACCTTC. Amino acid sequence: CASSLDGGYGYTF.

The chain carries TRBV6-2 or TRBV6-3 and TRBJ2-1; TRBD2 matches 9 bases. The CDR3 runs 15 residues. Per germline, CDR1 MNHEY and CDR2 SVGEGT. Germline trimming cut 6 bases from V and 4 bases from J; bases unmatched to any gene: 7. CDR3 in DNA: TGTGCCAGCAGCCATAGCGGGAGTGGATACAATGAGCAGTTCTTC. Translated: CASSHSGSGYNEQFF.

The DNA of the CDR3 is TGTGCCAGCAGCTTATCAAACCGGGGGAGGACCGGGGAGCTGTTTTTT. Translating gives CASSLSNRGRTGELFF. This chain uses TRBV11-1 with TRBJ2-2, with D maybe TRBD2 (6 bases). The length of the CDR3 is 16 residues. CDR1 is SGHAT and CDR2 is FQDESV in the germline V gene (reference sequence). The germline V and J ends were trimmed by 2 bases and 5 bases, with 15 bases remaining between them.

This chain joins TRBV14 and TRBJ1-1, with a weak D call TRBD1 (5 bases). Germline loops: CDR1 SGHDN, CDR2 FVKESK. The CDR3 extends over 16 amino acids. Trimming took off 2 bases at V and 1 base at J, with 14 bases between the two ends. DNA of the CDR3: TGTGCCAGCAGCCAAATAAGCAGGGTCTCGAACACTGAAGCTTTCTTT. This gives the protein CASSQISRVSNTEAFF.

The chain recombines TRBV30 with TRBJ1-1, with 7 nucleotides matching TRBD1. The junction had 6 bases not matched to a gene; V was cut back by 3 bases and J by 5 bases. The CDR3 has 13 amino acids. Per germline, CDR1 GTSNPN and CDR2 SVGIG (reference sequence). CDR3 loop: CAWRATGRTEAFF. The CDR3 nucleotides read TGTGCCTGGAGAGCGACAGGGAGGACTGAAGCTTTCTTT.